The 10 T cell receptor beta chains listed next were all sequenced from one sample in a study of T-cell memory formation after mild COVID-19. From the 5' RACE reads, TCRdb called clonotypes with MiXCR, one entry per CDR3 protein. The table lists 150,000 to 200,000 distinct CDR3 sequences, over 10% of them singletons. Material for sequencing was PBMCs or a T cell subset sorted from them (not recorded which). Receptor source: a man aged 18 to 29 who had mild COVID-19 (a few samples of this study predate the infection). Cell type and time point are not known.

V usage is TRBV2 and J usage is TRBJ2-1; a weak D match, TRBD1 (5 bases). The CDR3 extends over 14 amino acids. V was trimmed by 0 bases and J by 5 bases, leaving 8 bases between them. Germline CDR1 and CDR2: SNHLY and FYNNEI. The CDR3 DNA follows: TGTGCCAGCAGTGAAGCAGCCAGGGACAATGAGCAGTTCTTC. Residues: CASSEAARDNEQFF.

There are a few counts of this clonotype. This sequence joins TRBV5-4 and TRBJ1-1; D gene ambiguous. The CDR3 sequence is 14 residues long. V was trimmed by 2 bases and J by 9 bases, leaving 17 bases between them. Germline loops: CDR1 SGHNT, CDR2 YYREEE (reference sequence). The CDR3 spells CASSFGERLGKAFF. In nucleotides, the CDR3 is TGTGCCAGCAGCTTTGGCGAGAGGTTGGGGAAAGCTTTCTTT.

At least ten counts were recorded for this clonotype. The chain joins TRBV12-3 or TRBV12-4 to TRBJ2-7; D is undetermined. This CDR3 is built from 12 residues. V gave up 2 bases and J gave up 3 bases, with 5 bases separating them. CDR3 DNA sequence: TGTGCCAGCAGTTTAAACGGCTACGAGCAGTACTTC. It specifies CASSLNGYEQYF.

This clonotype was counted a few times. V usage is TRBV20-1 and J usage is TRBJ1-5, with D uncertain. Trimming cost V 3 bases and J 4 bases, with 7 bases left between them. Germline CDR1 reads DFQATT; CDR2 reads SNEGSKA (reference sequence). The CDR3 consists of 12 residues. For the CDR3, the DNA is TGCAGTGCTAGCCGCCAGAATCAGCCCCAGCATTTT. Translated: CSASRQNQPQHF.

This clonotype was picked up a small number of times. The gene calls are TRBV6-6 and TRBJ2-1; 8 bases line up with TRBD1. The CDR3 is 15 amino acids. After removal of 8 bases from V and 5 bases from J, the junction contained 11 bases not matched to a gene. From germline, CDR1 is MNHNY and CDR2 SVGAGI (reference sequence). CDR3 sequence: CASPPDRGGHNEQFF. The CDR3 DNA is TGTGCCAGCCCGCCAGACAGGGGAGGACACAATGAGCAGTTCTTC.

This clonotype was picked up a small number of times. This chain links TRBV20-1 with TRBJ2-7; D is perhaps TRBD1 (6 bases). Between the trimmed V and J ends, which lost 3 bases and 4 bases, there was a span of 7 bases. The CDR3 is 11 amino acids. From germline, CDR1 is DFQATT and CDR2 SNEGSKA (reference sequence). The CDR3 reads CSASDRYEQYV. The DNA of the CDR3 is TGCAGTGCTAGCGACAGGTACGAGCAGTACGTC.

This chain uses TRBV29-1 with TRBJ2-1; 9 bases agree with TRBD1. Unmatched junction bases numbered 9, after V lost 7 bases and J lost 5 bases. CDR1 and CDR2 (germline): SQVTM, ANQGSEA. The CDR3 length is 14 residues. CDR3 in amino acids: CSAGEGQGDNEQFF. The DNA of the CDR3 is TGCAGCGCCGGGGAGGGACAGGGAGACAATGAGCAGTTCTTC.

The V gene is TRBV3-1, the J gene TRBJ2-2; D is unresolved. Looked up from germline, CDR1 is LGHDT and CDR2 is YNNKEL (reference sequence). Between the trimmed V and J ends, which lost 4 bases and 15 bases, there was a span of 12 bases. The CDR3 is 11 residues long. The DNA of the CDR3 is TGTGCCAGCAGCCGCTCGGACGAGGTGTTTTTT. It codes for CASSRSDEVFF.

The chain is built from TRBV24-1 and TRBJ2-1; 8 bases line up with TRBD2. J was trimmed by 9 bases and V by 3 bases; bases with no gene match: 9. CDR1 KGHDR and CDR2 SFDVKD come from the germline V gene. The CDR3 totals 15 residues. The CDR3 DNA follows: TGTGCCACCAGTGATCCCCGGGGGGGGGCAGGTGAGCAGTTCTTC. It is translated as CATSDPRGGAGEQFF.

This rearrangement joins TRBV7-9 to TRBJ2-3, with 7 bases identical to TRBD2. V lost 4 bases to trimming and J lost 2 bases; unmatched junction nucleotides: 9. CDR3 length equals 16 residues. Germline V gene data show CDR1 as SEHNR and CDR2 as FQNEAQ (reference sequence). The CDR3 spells CASSYRLARDTDTQYF. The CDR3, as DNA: TGTGCCAGCAGCTACCGACTAGCCCGAGACACAGATACGCAGTATTTT.